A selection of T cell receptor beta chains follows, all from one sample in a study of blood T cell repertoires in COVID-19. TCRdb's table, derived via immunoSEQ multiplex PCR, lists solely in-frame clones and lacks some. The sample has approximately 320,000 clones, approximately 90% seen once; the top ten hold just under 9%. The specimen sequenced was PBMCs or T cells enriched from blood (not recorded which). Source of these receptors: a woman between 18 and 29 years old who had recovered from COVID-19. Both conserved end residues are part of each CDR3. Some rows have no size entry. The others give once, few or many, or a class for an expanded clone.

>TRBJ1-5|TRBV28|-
CASSLGGNSNQPQHF
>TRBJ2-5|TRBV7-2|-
CASSRDARGGGSGTQYF
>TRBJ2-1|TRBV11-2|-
CASSSYRAYNEQFF
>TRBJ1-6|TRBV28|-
CASIGGRGSSPLHF
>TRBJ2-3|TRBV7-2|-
CASSLARSGRRGDTQYF
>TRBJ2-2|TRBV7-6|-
CASSLAGYTGELFF
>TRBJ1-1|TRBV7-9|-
CASSSEGLGQANTEAFF
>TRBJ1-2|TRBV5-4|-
CASSLSGYGYTF
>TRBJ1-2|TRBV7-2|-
CASSTPGQWGNGYTF
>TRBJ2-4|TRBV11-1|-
CASSFSREVAKNIQYF
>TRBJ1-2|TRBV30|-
CACTIDRAWGYTF
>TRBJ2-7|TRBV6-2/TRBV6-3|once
CASSYWGNGRDEQYF